The 27 T cell receptor beta chains below come from one sample, sequenced in a study of shared clonotypes between healthy human individuals. The repertoire was sequenced with immunoSEQ multiplex PCR; TCRdb's copy has only in-frame clones and lacks some. The sample includes around 1.9 million clones, about 94% of them seen just once. CD45RO-negative CD8 cells positively selected for CCR7 made up the naive population, which excluded terminally differentiated effector memory CD45RA+ cells. The specimen sequenced was naive CD8+ T cells from PBMCs. The receptors stem from a man between 18 and 35 years old in good health. Some clones in this sample may be carry-over from other donors' samples.

In its sample, this clone was seen once. The chain is built from TRBV5-1 and TRBJ2-1, with TRBD1 as a possible D gene (6 bases). CDR1 and CDR2 (germline): SGHRS, YFSETQ. With 5 bases removed from V and 9 bases from J, the gap between germline ends came to 12 bases. The CDR3 covers 12 residues. CDR3 loop: CASRAHRAEQFF. The CDR3 coding sequence is TGCGCCAGCAGAGCGCACAGGGCTGAGCAGTTCTTC. The whole variable domain, filled in from reference TRBV5-1 and TRBJ2-1, reads KAGVTQTPRYLIKTRGQQVTLSCSPISGHRSVSWYQQTPGQGLQFLFEYFSETQRNKGNFPGRFSGRQFSNSRSEMNVSTLELGDSALYLCASRAHRAEQFFGPGTRLTVL.

The chain joins TRBV9 to TRBJ1-3; D unresolved. The CDR3 runs 14 residues. Germline CDR1 is SGDLS and CDR2 is YYNGEE. Trimming shortened V by 4 bases and J by 0 bases, and 8 bases separated the two germline ends. In DNA form, the CDR3 reads TGTGCCAGCAGCCTGGGTACCTCTGGAAACACCATATATTTT. It specifies CASSLGTSGNTIYF.

The chain has TRBV27 and TRBJ2-7, with a possible D match to TRBD1 (8 bases). The CDR3 totals 15 residues. CDR1 and CDR2 (germline): MNHEY, SMNVEV (reference sequence). The V end lost 2 bases, the J end lost 4 bases, and 15 bases lay between the germline ends. CDR3 region: CASSLTGGEFYEQYF. The CDR3, as DNA: TGTGCCAGCAGTTTAACAGGGGGGGAATTTTACGAGCAGTACTTC.

The V call is TRBV27, the J call TRBJ2-2; the match to TRBD1 covers 9 bases. The CDR3 is 13 amino acids. Germline V gene sequence: CDR1 MNHEY, CDR2 SMNVEV (reference sequence). With 8 bases clipped from V and 5 bases from J, the junction kept 3 bases outside the gene matches. The CDR3 spells CASGTGWTGELFF. CDR3 DNA sequence: TGTGCCAGCGGGACAGGGTGGACCGGGGAGCTGTTTTTT.

In regard to this clone: The same CDR3 can be traced to other DNA sequences in this sample. The chain is built from TRBV6-5 and TRBJ2-7; D gene uncertain. The CDR3 loop spans 16 amino acids. V was clipped by 0 bases and J by 0 bases, with 12 bases between them. The germline CDR1 and CDR2 sequences are MNHEY and SVGAGI. The CDR3 is CASSYSGGERSYEQYF. For the CDR3, the DNA is TGTGCCAGCAGTTACTCCGGCGGAGAACGCTCCTACGAGCAGTACTTC.

The chain carries TRBV4-2 and TRBJ2-3; D might be TRBD1 (6 bases). The CDR3 has 17 residues. The V end was cut by 1 base, the J end by 0 bases, with 14 bases between. In germline, CDR1 is LGHNA, CDR2 YNFKEQ. CDR3 DNA: TGTGCCAGCAGCCAAGTGGTCGGACAGAGTAGCACAGATACGCAGTATTTT. Translation gives CASSQVVGQSSTDTQYF.

The J gene is TRBJ2-1, the V gene TRBV14; D unresolved. V shed 5 bases and J shed 5 bases, with 7 bases lying between them. This CDR3 is 12 amino acids long. The germline V gene has CDR1 SGHDN and CDR2 FVKESK. The CDR3 loop reads CASSVVDNEQFF. For the CDR3, the DNA is TGTGCCAGCAGCGTAGTAGACAATGAGCAGTTCTTC.

The rearrangement joins TRBV7-9 to TRBJ2-5; 11 bases map to TRBD2. The germline V gene has CDR1 SEHNR and CDR2 FQNEAQ (reference sequence). CDR3 size: 19 residues. Unmatched junction bases numbered 11, after V lost 0 bases and J lost 2 bases. Written as DNA, the CDR3 is TGTGCCAGCAGCTTAGCGCTGTTGGTAGCGGGAGGGGCACAAGAGACCCAGTACTTC. It specifies CASSLALLVAGGAQETQYF.

The chain has TRBV6-5 and TRBJ1-2; D call uncertain. Germline assignment: CDR1 MNHEY and CDR2 SVGAGI. Trimming shortened V by 3 bases and J by 8 bases, and 13 bases separated the two germline ends. The CDR3 has 13 amino acids. This CDR3 reads CASSYQTKTGYTF. The CDR3, as DNA: TGTGCCAGCAGTTATCAAACTAAAACCGGCTACACCTTC.

To note about this clone: Other DNA sequences in this sample translate to the same CDR3. The rearrangement joins TRBV4-1 to TRBJ2-7; either TRBD1 or TRBD2 may supply D (5 bases each). This CDR3 has 14 amino acids. Trimming took off 1 base at V and 2 bases at J, with 9 bases between the two ends. The germline V gene has CDR1 MGHRA and CDR2 YSYEKL. CDR3 sequence: CASSQGGPTYEQYF. The CDR3 nucleotides read TGCGCCAGCAGCCAAGGGGGACCGACCTACGAGCAGTACTTC.

The chain couples TRBV4-3 to TRBJ1-5; 11 bases agree with TRBD1. This CDR3 has 16 amino acids. V dropped 0 bases and J dropped 7; count of bases not matched to a gene: 5. Germline CDR1 reads LGHNA; CDR2 reads YSLEER. The DNA for the CDR3 is TGCGCCAGCAGCCAAGACTCTGGGACAGGGGGACAGCCCCAGCATTTT. Protein: CASSQDSGTGGQPQHF.

The J gene is TRBJ2-1, the V gene TRBV21-1; the table assigns TRBD2, which was not confirmed against the DNA. TRBV21-1 is marked as a pseudogene. The CDR3 is 20 amino acids. The CDR3 spells CASSKTRRIIGLAGFNEQFF. For the CDR3, the DNA is TGTGCCAGCAGCAAAACGAGGCGGATTATTGGCCTAGCGGGATTTAATGAGCAGTTCTTC.

The rearrangement links TRBV19 to TRBJ2-1; D not certain. The germline V and J ends were trimmed by 3 bases and 9 bases, with 9 bases remaining between them. Looked up from germline, CDR1 is LNHDA and CDR2 is SQIVND (reference sequence). The CDR3 spans 12 residues. In DNA form, the CDR3 reads TGTGCCAGTAGTATCGTCGGCACTGAGCAGTTCTTC. Residues: CASSIVGTEQFF.

This chain links TRBV7-3 with TRBJ1-5, with D possibly TRBD1 on 5 matching bases. Trimming stripped 3 bases from V and 2 bases from J, with 20 bases between. The CDR3 contains 18 residues. In germline, CDR1 is SGHTA, CDR2 FQGTGA. For the CDR3, the DNA is TGTGCCAGCAGCTTCAGGGACCTAATACTAGCACGCAATCAGCCCCAGCATTTT. This encodes CASSFRDLILARNQPQHF.

The CDR3 loop is CASSLWAAGDEQYF. CDR3 DNA: TGTGCCAGCAGTTTATGGGCCGCCGGGGACGAGCAGTACTTC. The rearrangement joins TRBV27 to TRBJ2-7, with a tentative D call TRBD2 (5 bases). V lost 1 base and J lost 5, with 12 bases in between. There are 14 residues in the CDR3. The germline gives CDR1 MNHEY, CDR2 SMNVEV (reference sequence).

The V and J genes are TRBV28 and TRBJ2-3, with 10 nucleotides matching TRBD2. The CDR3 sequence is 18 residues long. The germline V gene has CDR1 MDHEN and CDR2 SYDVKM. The V and J ends lost 2 bases and 0 bases, in that order; junction bases with no gene match: 8. DNA for the CDR3: TGTGCCAGCAGTTTACGAAAAACTAGCGGGGATAGCACAGATACGCAGTATTTT. Protein: CASSLRKTSGDSTDTQYF.

The chain is built from TRBV9 and TRBJ2-1; the match to TRBD2 covers 7 bases. J gave up 4 bases and V 6 bases, and 7 bases lay outside the gene matches. The CDR3 has 14 amino acids. Germline CDR1 SGDLS, CDR2 YYNGEE. CDR3 nucleotide sequence: TGTGCCAGCAATCCTAGCGGAGTTTACAATGAGCAGTTCTTC. It translates to CASNPSGVYNEQFF.

This clone was seen a single time. The chain uses TRBV10-3 and TRBJ2-1; 8 positions agree with TRBD2. CDR3 size: 15 residues. Germline CDR1 is ENHRY and CDR2 is SYGVKD. The junction had 11 bases not matched to a gene; V was cut back by 5 bases and J by 8 bases. The CDR3 DNA follows: TGTGCCATCAGTTTAGGGGTGACTAGCGCCGATGAGCAGTTCTTC. This codes for CAISLGVTSADEQFF.

The rearrangement links TRBV12-5 to TRBJ2-2, with no clear D. V was clipped by 0 bases and J by 0 bases, with 8 bases between them. In germline, CDR1 is LGHNT, CDR2 FRNRAP. This CDR3 spans 16 amino acids. The CDR3 coding sequence is TGTGCTAGTGGTTTGGTGTTAGGCCCGAACACCGGGGAGCTGTTTTTT. It is translated as CASGLVLGPNTGELFF.

V is TRBV5-4 and J is TRBJ1-3, with 8 bases fitting TRBD1. CDR3 length: 16 residues. Germline V gene sequence: CDR1 SGHNT, CDR2 YYREEE (reference sequence). Trimming at V came to 2 bases and at J to 0 bases, leaving 4 bases not matched to a gene. For the CDR3, the DNA is TGTGCCAGCAGCTTACTTGGACAGGGCTCTGGAAACACCATATATTTT. Its translation: CASSLLGQGSGNTIYF.

The chain combines TRBV4-1 with TRBJ1-2, with D unclear. The CDR3 has 13 amino acids. Germline V CDR1 and CDR2: MGHRA, YSYEKL. Deletions cut 5 bases from V and 8 bases from J, with 15 bases between. CDR3 region: CASSVLGGEGYTF. The CDR3 coding sequence is TGCGCCAGCAGCGTACTGGGCGGGGAAGGCTACACCTTC.

As to this clone: This sample includes further DNA sequences coding for the same CDR3. V usage is TRBV7-3 and J usage is TRBJ2-2, with no clear D. This CDR3 is built from 12 residues. V lost 2 bases, J lost 6 bases, and 4 bases lay in between. Germline V gene sequence: CDR1 SGHTA, CDR2 FQGTGA. The CDR3 here is CASSLPAGELFF. The CDR3 DNA sequence: TGTGCCAGCAGCTTACCAGCCGGGGAGCTGTTTTTT.

The chain has TRBV7-9 and TRBJ2-1; 7 nucleotides agree with TRBD1. The CDR3 runs 19 residues. Germline V lookup: CDR1 SEHNR, CDR2 FQNEAQ (reference sequence). Unmatched junction bases numbered 25, after V lost 5 bases and J lost 9 bases. CDR3 loop: CASSAINSRQGLLLGEQFF. CDR3 DNA: TGTGCCAGCAGCGCTATAAATTCCCGACAGGGTCTACTACTGGGTGAGCAGTTCTTC. Complete variable domain (other parts from reference TRBV7-9 and TRBJ2-1): DTGVSQNPRHKITKRGQNVTFRCDPISEHNRLYWYRQTLGQGPEFLTYFQNEAQLEKSRLLSDRFSAERPKGSFSTLEIQRTEQGDSAMYLCASSAINSRQGLLLGEQFFGPGTRLTVL.

This rearrangement joins TRBV6-1 to TRBJ1-1; D not resolved. Per germline, CDR1 MNHNS and CDR2 SASEGT. V dropped 7 bases and J dropped 1 base, with 10 bases sitting between them. The CDR3 is 13 amino acids. CDR3 protein: CASNDGRNTEAFF. The CDR3 bases are TGTGCCAGCAACGACGGGAGGAACACTGAAGCTTTCTTT.

This chain joins TRBV7-9 and TRBJ2-2; D assignment may be TRBD1 or TRBD2 (6 bases each). V lost 0 bases and J lost 7, with 12 bases in between. CDR1 and CDR2 from the germline V gene are SEHNR and FQNEAQ (reference sequence). This CDR3 contains 15 residues. The CDR3 loop is CASSLAGGRSGELFF. Here the CDR3 DNA reads TGTGCCAGCAGCTTAGCCGGGGGCAGGAGCGGGGAGCTGTTTTTT.

V and J are TRBV28 and TRBJ1-1, with 10 nucleotides matching TRBD1. The trim removed 3 bases at V and 10 bases at J, leaving 14 bases unmatched. This CDR3 contains 16 residues. Germline V lookup: CDR1 MDHEN, CDR2 SYDVKM. CDR3 DNA sequence: TGTGCCAGCAGTTTGTGGAGACAGGGGGCGCGTTTGTCAGCTTTCTTT. It is translated as CASSLWRQGARLSAFF.

This clone was seen once. This chain uses TRBV6-1 with TRBJ2-5, with TRBD1 as a possible D gene (6 bases). Trimming pared 6 bases from V and 4 bases from J, leaving 15 bases between. The CDR3 extends over 14 amino acids. CDR1 and CDR2 from the germline V gene are MNHNS and SASEGT. The CDR3, as DNA: TGTGCCAGCAGCCCCCTGCGAGGGGGAGAGACCCAGTACTTC. This sequence encodes CASSPLRGGETQYF.